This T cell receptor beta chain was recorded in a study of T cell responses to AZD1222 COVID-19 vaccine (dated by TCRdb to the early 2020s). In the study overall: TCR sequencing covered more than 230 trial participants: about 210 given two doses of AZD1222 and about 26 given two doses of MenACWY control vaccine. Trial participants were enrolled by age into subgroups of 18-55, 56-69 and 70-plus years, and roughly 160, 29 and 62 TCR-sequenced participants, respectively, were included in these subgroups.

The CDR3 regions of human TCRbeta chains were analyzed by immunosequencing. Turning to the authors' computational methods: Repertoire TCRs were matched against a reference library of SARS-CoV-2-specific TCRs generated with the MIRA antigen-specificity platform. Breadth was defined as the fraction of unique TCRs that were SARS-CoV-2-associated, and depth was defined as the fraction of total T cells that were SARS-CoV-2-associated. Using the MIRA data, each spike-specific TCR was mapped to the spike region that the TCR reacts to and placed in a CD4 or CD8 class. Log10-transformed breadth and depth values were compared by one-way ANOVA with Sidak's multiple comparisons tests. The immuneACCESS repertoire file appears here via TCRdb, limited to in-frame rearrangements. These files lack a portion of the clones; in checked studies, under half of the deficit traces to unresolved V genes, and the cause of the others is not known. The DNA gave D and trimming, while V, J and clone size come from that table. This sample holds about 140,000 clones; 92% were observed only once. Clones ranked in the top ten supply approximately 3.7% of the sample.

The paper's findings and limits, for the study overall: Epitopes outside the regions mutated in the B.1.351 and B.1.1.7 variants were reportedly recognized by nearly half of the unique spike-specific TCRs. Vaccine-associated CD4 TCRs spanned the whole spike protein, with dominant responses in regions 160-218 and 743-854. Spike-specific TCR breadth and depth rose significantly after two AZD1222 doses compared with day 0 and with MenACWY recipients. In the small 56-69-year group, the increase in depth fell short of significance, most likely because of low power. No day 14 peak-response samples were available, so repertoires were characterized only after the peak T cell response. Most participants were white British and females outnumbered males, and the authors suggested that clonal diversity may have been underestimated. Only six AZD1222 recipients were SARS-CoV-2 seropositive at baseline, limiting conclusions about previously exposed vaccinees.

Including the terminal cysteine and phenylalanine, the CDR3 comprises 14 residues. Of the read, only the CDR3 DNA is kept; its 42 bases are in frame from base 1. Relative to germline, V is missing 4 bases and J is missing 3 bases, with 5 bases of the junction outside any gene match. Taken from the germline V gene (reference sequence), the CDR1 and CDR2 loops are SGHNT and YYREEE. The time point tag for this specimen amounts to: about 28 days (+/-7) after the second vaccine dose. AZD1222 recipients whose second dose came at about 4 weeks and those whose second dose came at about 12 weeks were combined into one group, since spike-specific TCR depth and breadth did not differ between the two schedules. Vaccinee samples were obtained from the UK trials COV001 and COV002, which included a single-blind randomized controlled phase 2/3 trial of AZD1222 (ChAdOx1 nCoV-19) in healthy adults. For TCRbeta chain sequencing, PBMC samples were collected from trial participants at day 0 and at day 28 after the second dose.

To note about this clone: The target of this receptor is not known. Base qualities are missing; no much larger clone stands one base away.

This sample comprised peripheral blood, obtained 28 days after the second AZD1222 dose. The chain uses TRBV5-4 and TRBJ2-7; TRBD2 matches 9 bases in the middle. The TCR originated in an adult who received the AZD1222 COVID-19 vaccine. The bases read TGTGCCAGCAGCCAGGGACTAGCATTCTACGAGCAGTACTTC. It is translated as CASSQGLAFYEQYF.